The clone carrying this T cell receptor (beta chain) was counted a few times. This sample was taken from a study of cytomegalovirus exposure and HLA in healthy donors. Researchers ran the PCR with 60 Vbeta and 13 Jbeta primers. Libraries were prepared by immunoSEQ multiplex PCR; TCRdb keeps only in-frame clonotypes and omits some of them. The table records about 210,000 clones, over 80% of them present only once. The CDR3 sequence is 17 residues long. Trimming cost V 7 bases and J 4 bases; bases outside gene matches: 14. Per the germline V gene, CDR1 is LNHDA and CDR2 is SQIVND (reference sequence). The TCR sequence derives from a man aged 40-49 years in good health and CMV-seropositive. This chain connects TRBV19 to TRBJ2-2; 8 bases match TRBD2. The sample consisted of PBMCs. CDR3: CASKGIRSGSFTGELFF. The CDR3 nucleotides read TGTGCCAGTAAAGGGATTCGGAGCGGGAGTTTCACCGGGGAGCTGTTTTTT.